The 9 T cell receptor beta chains below were found in one sample sequenced in a study of T cell responses to AZD1222 COVID-19 vaccine. The table came from immunoSEQ multiplex PCR; TCRdb's copy has only in-frame clones and leaves some out. The data show tens of thousands of clones, around 80% seen once. The sample here was peripheral blood, taken on day 0 of AZD1222 vaccination. These receptors were collected from an adult in good health.

The chain is built from TRBV12-3 or TRBV12-4 and TRBJ1-6; TRBD1 is a possible D gene (6 bases). Trimming removed 5 bases from V and 11 bases from J, with 13 bases in between. The CDR3 runs to 13 residues. This CDR3 reads CASSKRQATPLHF. The CDR3 region has the DNA TGTGCCAGCAGTAAACGACAGGCTACACCCCTCCACTTT.

The J gene is TRBJ2-1, the V gene TRBV5-1; 9 nucleotides align to TRBD2. The junction had 6 bases not matched to a gene; V was cut back by 4 bases and J by 4 bases. Per the germline V gene, CDR1 is SGHRS and CDR2 is YFSETQ. The CDR3 has 15 residues. The CDR3 sequence is CASSRPSGIYNEQFF. Written as DNA, the CDR3 is TGCGCCAGCAGCCGTCCTAGCGGGATTTACAATGAGCAGTTCTTC.

The chain couples TRBV6-2 or TRBV6-3 to TRBJ2-2; D is unclear. Per germline, CDR1 MNHEY and CDR2 SVGEGT. V lost 5 bases to trimming and J lost 2 bases, with 3 bases between them. This CDR3 spans 12 amino acids. Written as DNA, the CDR3 is TGTGCCAGCAGTAGCAACACCGGGGAGCTGTTTTTT. Translated, it gives CASSSNTGELFF.

This clone turned up a few times. CDR3 loop: CASSLSPGQGAFF. CDR3 nucleotides: TGTGCCAGCAGTTTATCTCCGGGACAGGGAGCTTTCTTT. This sequence joins TRBV27 and TRBJ1-1, with 9 bases that match TRBD1. The CDR3 has 13 amino acids. J was trimmed by 10 bases and V by 0 bases; bases with no gene match: 3. Germline CDR1 is MNHEY and CDR2 is SMNVEV (reference sequence).

V gene TRBV10-3 combines with J gene TRBJ2-7, with D possibly matching TRBD2 (6 bases). Per germline, CDR1 ENHRY and CDR2 SYGVKD. Trimming cost V 0 bases and J 1 base, with 16 bases left between them. The CDR3 extends over 17 amino acids. The CDR3 is CAISESHRGGISYEQYF. CDR3 DNA: TGTGCCATCAGTGAGTCGCATCGTGGGGGGATATCCTACGAGCAGTACTTC.

This chain links TRBV27 with TRBJ1-5; D gene uncertain. V was cut by 3 bases and J by 7 bases, with 13 bases left in between. The CDR3 is 14 amino acids. Germline V CDR1 and CDR2: MNHEY, SMNVEV (reference sequence). The CDR3 loop reads CASSLVQGSQPQHF. The CDR3 region has the DNA TGTGCCAGCAGTTTGGTTCAAGGGTCACAGCCCCAGCATTTT.

This rearrangement joins TRBV5-8 to TRBJ1-4, with TRBD1 matching 7 bases. The CDR3 consists of 15 residues. Unmatched junction bases numbered 6, after V lost 0 bases and J lost 7 bases. Germline loops: CDR1 SGHTS, CDR2 YDEGEE. The CDR3 is CASSLEGARIEKLFF. CDR3 sequence (DNA): TGTGCCAGCAGCTTGGAGGGGGCGCGGATTGAAAAACTGTTTTTT.

The chain recombines TRBV7-6 with TRBJ2-5, with TRBD2 matching 14 bases. CDR3 length equals 19 residues. After removal of 5 bases from V and 5 bases from J, the junction contained 16 bases not matched to a gene. Germline CDR1 SGHVS, CDR2 FNYEAQ. CDR3 protein: CASSRGTSGSFLAEETQYF. CDR3 DNA: TGTGCCAGCAGCCGAGGGACTAGCGGGAGTTTCTTGGCTGAGGAGACCCAGTACTTC.

The chain uses TRBV30 and TRBJ1-1; D unclear. This CDR3 is 12 amino acids long. Trimming removed 0 bases from V and 8 bases from J, with 10 bases in between. Germline V gene lookup returns CDR1 GTSNPN and CDR2 SVGIG (reference sequence). The CDR3 spells CAWSVQFGEAFF. The CDR3 DNA follows: TGTGCCTGGAGTGTACAGTTCGGGGAAGCTTTCTTT. The whole variable domain, filled in from reference TRBV30 and TRBJ1-1, reads SQTIHQWPATLVQPVGSPLSLECTVEGTSNPNLYWYRQAAGRGLQLLFYSVGIGQISSEVPQNLSASRPQDRQFILSSKKLLLSDSGFYLCAWSVQFGEAFFGQGTRLTVV.